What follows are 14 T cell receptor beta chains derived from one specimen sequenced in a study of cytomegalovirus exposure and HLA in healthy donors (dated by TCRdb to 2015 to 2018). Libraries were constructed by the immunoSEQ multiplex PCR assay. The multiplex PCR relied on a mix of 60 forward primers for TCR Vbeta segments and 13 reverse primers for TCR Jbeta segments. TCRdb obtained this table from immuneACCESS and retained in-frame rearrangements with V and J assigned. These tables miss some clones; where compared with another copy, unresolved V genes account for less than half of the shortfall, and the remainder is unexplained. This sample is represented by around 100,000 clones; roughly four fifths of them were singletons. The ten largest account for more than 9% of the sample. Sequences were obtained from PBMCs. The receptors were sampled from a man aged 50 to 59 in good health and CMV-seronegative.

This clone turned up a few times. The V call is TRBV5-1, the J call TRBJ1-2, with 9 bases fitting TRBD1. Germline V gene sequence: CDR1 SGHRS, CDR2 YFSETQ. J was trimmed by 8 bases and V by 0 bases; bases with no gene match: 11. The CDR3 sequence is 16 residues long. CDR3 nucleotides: TGCGCCAGCAGCTTGGGCCCTGGGGACAGGGTAAAAGGCTACACCTTC. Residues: CASSLGPGDRVKGYTF.

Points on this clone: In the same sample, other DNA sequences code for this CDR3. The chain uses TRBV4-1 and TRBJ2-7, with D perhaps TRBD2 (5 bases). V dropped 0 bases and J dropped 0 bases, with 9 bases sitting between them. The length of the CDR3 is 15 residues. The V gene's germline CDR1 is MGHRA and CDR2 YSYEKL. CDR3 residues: CASSQERGSSYEQYF. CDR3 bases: TGCGCCAGCAGCCAAGAGAGAGGGAGCTCCTACGAGCAGTACTTC.

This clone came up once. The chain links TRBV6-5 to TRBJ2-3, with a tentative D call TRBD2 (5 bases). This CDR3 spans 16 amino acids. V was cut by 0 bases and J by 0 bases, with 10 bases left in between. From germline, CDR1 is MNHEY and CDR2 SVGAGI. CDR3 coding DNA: TGTGCCAGCAGTTACTCAGTCCGGGGTAGCACAGATACGCAGTATTTT. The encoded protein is CASSYSVRGSTDTQYF.

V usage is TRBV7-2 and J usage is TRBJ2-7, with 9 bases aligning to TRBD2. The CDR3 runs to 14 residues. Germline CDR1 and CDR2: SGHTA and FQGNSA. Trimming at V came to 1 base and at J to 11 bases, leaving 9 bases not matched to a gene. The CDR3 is CASSLERRSGRKYF. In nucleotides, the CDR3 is TGTGCCAGCAGCTTAGAACGCCGAAGCGGGAGGAAGTACTTC.

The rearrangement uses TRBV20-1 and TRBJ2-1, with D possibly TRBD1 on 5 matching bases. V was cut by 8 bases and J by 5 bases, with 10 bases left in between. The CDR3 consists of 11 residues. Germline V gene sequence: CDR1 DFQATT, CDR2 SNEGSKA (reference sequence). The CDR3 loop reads CSSQGHNEQFF. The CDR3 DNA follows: TGCAGTTCCCAGGGCCACAATGAGCAGTTCTTC.

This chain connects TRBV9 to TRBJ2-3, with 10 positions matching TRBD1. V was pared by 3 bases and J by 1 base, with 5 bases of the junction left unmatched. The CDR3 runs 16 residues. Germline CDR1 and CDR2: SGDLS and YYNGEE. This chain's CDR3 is CASSATGTGGTDTQYF. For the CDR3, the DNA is TGTGCCAGCAGCGCGACCGGGACAGGGGGCACAGATACGCAGTATTTT.

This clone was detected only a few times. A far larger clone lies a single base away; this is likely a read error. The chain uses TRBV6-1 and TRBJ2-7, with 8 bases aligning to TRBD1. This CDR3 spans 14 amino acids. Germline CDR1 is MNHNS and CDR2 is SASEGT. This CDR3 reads CASSEGTGNSPLHF. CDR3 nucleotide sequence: TGTGCCAGCAGTGAAGGGACAGGGAATTCACCCCTCCACTTC.

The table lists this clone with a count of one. The CDR3 loop is CASSYDQRSLEQYF. CDR3 nucleotide sequence: TGTGCCAGCAGTTACGATCAGAGGAGTCTCGAGCAGTACTTC. V gene TRBV6-6 combines with J gene TRBJ2-7; D not certain. The germline V gene has CDR1 MNHNY and CDR2 SVGAGI (reference sequence). Trimming stripped 2 bases from V and 6 bases from J, with 14 bases between. CDR3 size: 14 residues.

Written as DNA, the CDR3 is TGTGCCAGCATTGAGGCTACTAGCTCCTACAATGAGCAGTTCTTC. Translation: CASIEATSSYNEQFF. The chain combines TRBV6-1 with TRBJ2-1, with D perhaps TRBD2 (5 bases). Germline V gene lookup returns CDR1 MNHNS and CDR2 SASEGT. V lost 7 bases and J 0 bases, leaving 13 bases between the germline ends. This CDR3 spans 15 amino acids.

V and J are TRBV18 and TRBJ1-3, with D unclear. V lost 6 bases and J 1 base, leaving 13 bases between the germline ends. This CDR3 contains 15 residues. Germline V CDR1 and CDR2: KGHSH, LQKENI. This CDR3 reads CASSPLGESGNTIYF. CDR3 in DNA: TGTGCCAGCTCCCCTCTCGGGGAATCTGGAAACACCATATATTTT. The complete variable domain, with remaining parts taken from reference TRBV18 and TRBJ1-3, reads NAGVMQNPRHLVRRRGQEARLRCSPMKGHSHVYWYRQLPEEGLKFMVYLQKENIIDESGMPKERFSAEFPKEGPSILRIQQVVRGDSAAYFCASSPLGESGNTIYFGEGSWLTVV.

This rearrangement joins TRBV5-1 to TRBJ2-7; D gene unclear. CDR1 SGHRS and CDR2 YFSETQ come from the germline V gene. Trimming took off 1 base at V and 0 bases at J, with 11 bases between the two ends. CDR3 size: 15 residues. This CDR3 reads CASSLSPSLSYEQYF. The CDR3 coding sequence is TGCGCCAGCAGCTTGTCTCCCAGTCTCTCCTACGAGCAGTACTTC.

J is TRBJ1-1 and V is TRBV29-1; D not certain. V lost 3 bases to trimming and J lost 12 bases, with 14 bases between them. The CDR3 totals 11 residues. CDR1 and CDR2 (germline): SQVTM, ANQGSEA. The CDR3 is CSVDLGSSPFF. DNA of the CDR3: TGCAGCGTTGACCTGGGCAGCTCTCCTTTCTTT. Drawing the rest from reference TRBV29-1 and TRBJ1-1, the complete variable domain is SAVISQKPSRDICQRGTSLTIQCQVDSQVTMMFWYRQQPGQSLTLIATANQGSEATYESGFVIDKFPISRPNLTFSTLTVSNMSPEDSSIYLCSVDLGSSPFFGQGTRLTVV.

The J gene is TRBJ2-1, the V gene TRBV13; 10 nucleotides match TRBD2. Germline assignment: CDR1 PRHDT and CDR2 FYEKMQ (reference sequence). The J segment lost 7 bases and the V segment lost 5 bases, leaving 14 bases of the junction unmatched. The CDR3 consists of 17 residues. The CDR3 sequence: CASSANTQRGGGNEQFF. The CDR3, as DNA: TGTGCCAGCAGCGCAAACACCCAGCGGGGGGGAGGGAATGAGCAGTTCTTC.

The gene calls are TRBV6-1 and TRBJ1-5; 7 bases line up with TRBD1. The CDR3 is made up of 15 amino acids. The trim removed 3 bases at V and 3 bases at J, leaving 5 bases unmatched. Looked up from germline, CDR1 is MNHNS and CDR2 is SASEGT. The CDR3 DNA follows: TGTGCCAGCAGTGAGATGGGACAGCTCAATCAGCCCCAGCATTTT. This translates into CASSEMGQLNQPQHF.